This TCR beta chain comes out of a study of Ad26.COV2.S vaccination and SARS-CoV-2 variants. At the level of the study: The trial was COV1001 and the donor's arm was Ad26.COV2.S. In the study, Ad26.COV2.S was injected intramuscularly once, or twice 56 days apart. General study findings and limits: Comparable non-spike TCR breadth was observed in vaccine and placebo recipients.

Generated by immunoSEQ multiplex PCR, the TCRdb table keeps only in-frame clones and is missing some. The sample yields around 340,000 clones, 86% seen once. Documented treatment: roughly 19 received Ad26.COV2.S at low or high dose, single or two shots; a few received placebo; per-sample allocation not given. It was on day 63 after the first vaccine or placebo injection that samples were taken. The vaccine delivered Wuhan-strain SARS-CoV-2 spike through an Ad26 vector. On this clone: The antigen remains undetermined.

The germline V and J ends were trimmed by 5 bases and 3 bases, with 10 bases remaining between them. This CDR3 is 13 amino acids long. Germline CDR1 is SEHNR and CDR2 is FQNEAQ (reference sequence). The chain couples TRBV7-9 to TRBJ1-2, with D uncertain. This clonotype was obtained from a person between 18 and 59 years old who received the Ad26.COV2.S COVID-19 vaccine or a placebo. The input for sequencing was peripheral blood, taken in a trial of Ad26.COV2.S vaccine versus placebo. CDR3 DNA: TGTGCCAGCAGCGTTGGTGGGGACTATGGCTACACCTTC. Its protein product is CASSVGGDYGYTF.